These 22 T cell receptor beta chains came from one sample sequenced in a study of radiotherapy plus CTLA-4 blockade in lung cancer. The method was immunoSEQ multiplex PCR; TCRdb's version includes in-frame clones alone and lacks a portion of them. Found here are 60,000 to 70,000 clones, approximately 83% of them singletons; the top ten hold 3.5% to 5%. The sample in question was peripheral blood, obtained from a patient treated with radiotherapy plus ipilimumab. The receptors stem from a human donor with non-small cell lung cancer who had a partial response to radiotherapy plus ipilimumab.

This chain uses TRBV7-9 with TRBJ1-1; D perhaps matches TRBD1 (5 bases). The CDR3 is 13 residues long. V lost 5 bases, J lost 10 bases, and 17 bases lay in between. Germline loops: CDR1 SEHNR, CDR2 FQNEAQ (reference sequence). CDR3 coding DNA: TGTGCCAGCAGCCCGGGGGGTCCCCTCGGAGCTTTCTTT. Its protein is CASSPGGPLGAFF.

The chain joins TRBV5-6 to TRBJ2-7, with TRBD2 matching 12 bases. The germline V gene encodes CDR1 SGHDT and CDR2 YYEEEE. The CDR3 extends over 16 amino acids. V was clipped by 0 bases and J by 3 bases; unmatched bases: 4. The chain's CDR3 is CASSLAGLAGYYEQYF. The CDR3 DNA is TGTGCCAGCAGCTTGGCCGGACTAGCGGGATACTACGAGCAGTACTTC.

The gene calls are TRBV7-9 and TRBJ1-1, with D maybe TRBD1 (6 bases). With 8 bases removed from V and 3 bases from J, the gap between germline ends came to 13 bases. Germline values: CDR1 SEHNR, CDR2 FQNEAQ (reference sequence). The CDR3 extends over 13 amino acids. The CDR3 DNA is TGTGCCAGCTCAAAGGGGGATGACACTGAAGCTTTCTTT. It specifies CASSKGDDTEAFF.

The chain recombines TRBV29-1 with TRBJ2-7; a possible D gene is TRBD1 (5 bases). V dropped 7 bases and J dropped 2 bases, with 9 bases sitting between them. The CDR3 consists of 11 residues. The germline CDR1 and CDR2 sequences are SQVTM and ANQGSEA. CDR3 DNA sequence: TGCAGCGGGGGCGGCACCTACGAGCAGTACTTC. Its protein is CSGGGTYEQYF.

The CDR3 loop reads CASRSSGSQETQYF. CDR3 sequence (DNA): TGCGCCAGCCGCTCCTCGGGAAGCCAAGAGACCCAGTACTTC. V and J are TRBV4-1 and TRBJ2-5, with D possibly TRBD2 on 5 matching bases. The CDR3 runs 14 residues. Germline V gene data show CDR1 as MGHRA and CDR2 as YSYEKL. Trimming stripped 8 bases from V and 1 base from J, with 14 bases between.

The rearrangement links TRBV29-1 to TRBJ2-3, with 8 bases aligning to TRBD2. CDR1 is SQVTM and CDR2 is ANQGSEA in the germline V gene. Losses at the gene ends were 6 bases for V and 4 bases for J; bases not matched to a gene: 3. The CDR3 is 12 residues long. CDR3 residues: CSVSGRADTQYF. CDR3 nucleotide sequence: TGCAGCGTGTCCGGGAGGGCAGATACGCAGTATTTT.

This clone has just a few counts. The chain couples TRBV5-1 to TRBJ2-3; 12 nucleotides line up with TRBD1. Germline V gives CDR1 SGHRS, CDR2 YFSETQ. The CDR3 length is 14 residues. The V and J ends lost 4 bases and 9 bases, in that order; junction bases with no gene match: 6. The CDR3 nucleotides read TGCGCCAGCAGCGCTTGGGACAGGGGGCGAACGCAGTATTTT. This codes for CASSAWDRGRTQYF.

The chain is built from TRBV27 and TRBJ1-2; 10 bases match TRBD1. The CDR3 runs 15 residues. Germline V gene lookup returns CDR1 MNHEY and CDR2 SMNVEV (reference sequence). V trimming: 5 bases; J trimming: 4 bases; junction bases outside the gene matches: 7. In DNA form, the CDR3 reads TGTGCCAGCAGTATAACCGGGACAGGGGCCTATGGCTACACCTTC. Its translation: CASSITGTGAYGYTF.

The CDR3 here is CASTPGGRETQYF. The CDR3 nucleotides read TGTGCCAGCACCCCCGGCGGGAGGGAGACCCAGTACTTC. The rearrangement links TRBV9 to TRBJ2-5; 8 nucleotides match TRBD2. The CDR3 is 13 residues long. Germline V gene data show CDR1 as SGDLS and CDR2 as YYNGEE. Losses at the gene ends were 6 bases for V and 5 bases for J; bases not matched to a gene: 6.

This clone appeared a single time. The CDR3 DNA follows: TGCGCCAGCAGCCATGCCGGACTAGCGGGCTACAATGAGCAGTTCTTC. Translating it yields CASSHAGLAGYNEQFF. This sequence joins TRBV4-1 and TRBJ2-1; 11 bases agree with TRBD2. The CDR3 has 16 residues. V dropped 3 bases and J dropped 3; count of bases not matched to a gene: 4. Germline-derived CDR1 and CDR2 are MGHRA and YSYEKL.

V gene TRBV5-1 combines with J gene TRBJ2-1, with D perhaps matching TRBD1 (5 bases). Germline CDR1 and CDR2: SGHRS and YFSETQ. The CDR3 is 15 amino acids. Trimming took 1 base from V and 2 from J, leaving 10 bases between them. Here the CDR3 DNA reads TGCGCCAGCAGCTTGTCTCCGACAGCCTACAATGAGCAGTTCTTC. It is translated as CASSLSPTAYNEQFF.

This clone came up a few times. The gene calls are TRBV30 and TRBJ1-2; D unresolved. The CDR3 extends over 14 amino acids. CDR1 is GTSNPN, CDR2 SVGIG, per germline (reference sequence). The V gene lost 3 bases and the J gene lost 8 bases, with 19 bases spanning the gap. CDR3 protein: CAWSPVQEAAGYTF. The CDR3 nucleotides are TGTGCCTGGAGCCCGGTCCAGGAGGCTGCGGGCTACACCTTC.

The V and J genes are TRBV5-4 and TRBJ2-7; 7 bases fit TRBD2. Germline loops: CDR1 SGHNT, CDR2 YYREEE (reference sequence). V shed 0 bases, J shed 2 bases, and the junction held 2 bases outside the gene matches. CDR3 length: 14 amino acids. The CDR3 loop reads CASSLERGAYEQYF. In DNA, the CDR3 is TGTGCCAGCAGCTTGGAGCGGGGCGCCTACGAGCAGTACTTC.

On this clone: This specimen includes other DNA sequences encoding the same CDR3. The V call is TRBV19, the J call TRBJ2-7, with 10 bases that match TRBD2. In germline, CDR1 is LNHDA, CDR2 SQIVND (reference sequence). The CDR3 runs 15 residues. V gave up 9 bases and J gave up 2 bases; unmatched junction bases: 10. The CDR3 is CASSDSSGSPYEQYF. The CDR3, as DNA: TGTGCCAGCAGTGATTCTAGCGGGAGCCCCTACGAGCAGTACTTC.

The rearrangement uses TRBV19 and TRBJ1-2, with 12 bases that match TRBD1. This CDR3 has 15 amino acids. Germline CDR1 LNHDA, CDR2 SQIVND (reference sequence). V shed 3 bases, J shed 8 bases, and the junction held 7 bases outside the gene matches. CDR3 nucleotide sequence: TGTGCCAGTAGTATTCCGGGACAGGGGGCGCGAGGCTACACCTTC. Its translation: CASSIPGQGARGYTF.

This clone was picked up a small number of times. The V gene is TRBV6-5, the J gene TRBJ2-7; 8 bases align to TRBD1. Germline-derived CDR1 and CDR2 are MNHEY and SVGAGI. CDR3 length: 15 residues. Trimming at V came to 6 bases and at J to 3 bases, leaving 10 bases not matched to a gene. The CDR3 coding sequence is TGTGCCAGCAGCCCGATAAGGACAGGGAGCTACGAGCAGTACTTC. This sequence encodes CASSPIRTGSYEQYF.

The rearrangement joins TRBV7-2 to TRBJ1-1, with D perhaps TRBD1 (5 bases). This CDR3 is 14 amino acids long. V lost 6 bases to trimming and J lost 4 bases, with 15 bases between them. Looked up from germline, CDR1 is SGHTA and CDR2 is FQGNSA. CDR3 sequence (DNA): TGTGCCAGCAGTTCGGGACTCCCGATCACTGAAGCTTTCTTT. It specifies CASSSGLPITEAFF.

This rearrangement joins TRBV29-1 to TRBJ1-1, with 9 bases fitting TRBD1. J was trimmed by 7 bases and V by 7 bases; bases with no gene match: 10. Germline CDR1 SQVTM, CDR2 ANQGSEA. The CDR3 covers 13 residues. CDR3 nucleotides: TGCAGCGCTAAAACAGGGGGCGAGGGTGAAGCTTTCTTT. This encodes CSAKTGGEGEAFF.

V and J are TRBV25-1 and TRBJ2-5; maybe TRBD1 (6 bases). The CDR3 totals 14 residues. CDR1 and CDR2 from the germline V gene are MGHDK and SYGVNS. V lost 5 bases to trimming and J lost 4 bases, with 14 bases between them. This CDR3 is CASSPSRGGETQYF. The CDR3 nucleotides are TGTGCCAGCAGTCCATCCCGAGGGGGAGAGACCCAGTACTTC.

The chain combines TRBV6-5 with TRBJ2-7; TRBD1 matches at 10 bases. The CDR3 loop spans 15 amino acids. The germline CDR1 and CDR2 sequences are MNHEY and SVGAGI. V shed 0 bases and J 6 bases; nucleotides not matched to a gene: 5. The CDR3 is CASSYSGTGVREQYF. DNA of the CDR3: TGTGCCAGCAGTTACTCAGGGACAGGGGTTCGCGAGCAGTACTTC.

The chain links TRBV10-3 to TRBJ2-1, with D maybe TRBD1 (5 bases). In germline, CDR1 is ENHRY, CDR2 SYGVKD. Trimming took 6 bases from V and 0 from J, leaving 12 bases between them. The CDR3 is 15 amino acids. The CDR3 loop is CAIRIPDSSYNEQFF. CDR3 nucleotide sequence: TGTGCCATCAGGATACCTGACAGCTCCTACAATGAGCAGTTCTTC.

This clone was seen a few times. DNA for the CDR3: TGCGCCAGCAAGGACAGAGACACTGAAGCTTTCTTT. Translated: CASKDRDTEAFF. The chain has TRBV10-1 and TRBJ1-1; D may be TRBD1 (6 bases). CDR3 length: 12 amino acids. The germline gives CDR1 WNHNN, CDR2 SYGVQD (reference sequence). V was shortened by 7 bases and J by 3 bases, with 9 bases between the two germline ends.